Presented here are 26 T cell receptor beta chains from one specimen sequenced in a study of breast tumors, draining lymph nodes, adjacent tissues. Breast cancer patients provided tissue from their axillary draining lymph nodes. MiXCR was run by TCRdb on the multiplex PCR reads, yielding one entry per CDR3 protein. This table holds approximately 150,000 distinct CDR3 sequences, over 25% found once. The sample consisted of axillary lymph node tissue. The receptors shown here come from a female donor with breast cancer. Some clones in this sample may be carry-over from other donors' samples.

Ten or more counts support this clonotype. The V and J genes are TRBV29-1 and TRBJ2-2, with D perhaps matching TRBD2 (6 bases). The CDR3 contains 15 residues. Between the trimmed V and J ends, which lost 2 bases and 2 bases, there was a span of 12 bases. The germline V gene has CDR1 SQVTM and CDR2 ANQGSEA. The CDR3 loop is CSVEKGGVNTGELFF. The CDR3 region has the DNA TGCAGCGTTGAAAAAGGAGGGGTTAACACCGGGGAGCTGTTTTTT.

This clonotype was recorded many times. A clone one base away is much larger, so this may be a read error. This chain connects TRBV5-8 to TRBJ1-2, with D hard to call. The V end was cut by 5 bases, the J end by 2 bases, with 13 bases between. The CDR3 has 14 amino acids. The germline CDR1 and CDR2 sequences are SGHTS and YDEGEE. CDR3 loop: CASSQEWANYGYTF. CDR3 DNA: TGTGCCAGCAGTCAGGAGTGGGCCAACTATGGCTACACCTTC.

Regarding this clonotype: The CDR3 ends on some other residue instead of the conserved phenylalanine or tryptophan, so this is likely a read error. The limits of the CDR3 on the DNA are not certain, so only TCRdb's listed CDR3 is given. The chain has TRBV2 and TRBJ2-2; the table names TRBD1, a call not compared with the DNA. With termini counted, the CDR3 has 13 amino acids. Germline values: CDR1 SNHLY, CDR2 FYNNEI. The CDR3: CASLTGNTGERMS.

This clonotype was detected ten times or more. V usage is TRBV20-1 and J usage is TRBJ1-6; D remains ambiguous. CDR1 is DFQATT and CDR2 is SNEGSKA in the germline V gene (reference sequence). The CDR3 consists of 13 residues. The V and J ends lost 5 bases and 6 bases respectively, with 11 bases between them. In nucleotides, the CDR3 is TGCAGTGCTCCGCGGGAGGTTAATTCACCCCTCCACTTT. Translation gives CSAPREVNSPLHF.

This clonotype was observed at least ten times. One base away lies a much larger clone, so this may be a sequencing read error. The chain carries TRBV20-1 and TRBJ2-5, with 12 nucleotides matching TRBD1. From germline, CDR1 is DFQATT and CDR2 SNEGSKA (reference sequence). The CDR3 has 14 residues. This CDR3 reads CSATGTGGQATQYF. For the CDR3, the DNA is TGCAGTGCTACCGGGACAGGGGGCCAAGCGACCCAGTACTTC.

The rearrangement links TRBV3-1 to TRBJ1-2, with a weak D call TRBD1 (5 bases). Looked up from germline, CDR1 is LGHDT and CDR2 is YNNKEL (reference sequence). This CDR3 comprises 14 residues. The V gene lost 4 bases and the J gene lost 2 bases, with 11 bases spanning the gap. CDR3 in amino acids: CASSRGTENYGYTF. The CDR3 DNA reads TGTGCCAGCAGCCGCGGGACTGAGAACTATGGCTACACCTTC.

This clonotype occurred many times. The chain employs TRBV2 and TRBJ1-3; D gene uncertain. Per the germline V gene, CDR1 is SNHLY and CDR2 is FYNNEI. V dropped 7 bases and J dropped 1 base, with 14 bases sitting between them. The CDR3 length is 15 residues. The CDR3 sequence: CASNPAEASGNTIYF. The CDR3 DNA follows: TGTGCCAGCAACCCCGCGGAGGCTTCTGGAAACACCATATATTTT.

The rearrangement links TRBV2 to TRBJ2-7; the D is unclear. Trimming cost V 1 base and J 4 bases, with 5 bases left between them. Germline CDR1 is SNHLY and CDR2 is FYNNEI. This CDR3 has 12 residues. The CDR3 sequence: CASSEEVYEQYF. The DNA of the CDR3 is TGTGCCAGCAGTGAAGAGGTATACGAGCAGTACTTC. The whole variable domain, remainder taken from reference TRBV2 and TRBJ2-7, is EPEVTQTPSHQVTQMGQEVILRCVPISNHLYFYWYRQILGQKVEFLVSFYNNEISEKSEIFDDQFSVERPDGSNFTLKIRSTKLEDSAMYFCASSEEVYEQYFGPGTRLTVT.

This clonotype was picked up many times. The CDR3 DNA sequence: TGCGCCAGCAGCTTCGGCAGGGAGAGATGGGGCTACACCTTC. Translation gives CASSFGRERWGYTF. This chain uses TRBV5-1 with TRBJ1-2, with a possible D match to TRBD1 (5 bases). Germline V lookup: CDR1 SGHRS, CDR2 YFSETQ. Between the trimmed V and J ends, which lost 2 bases and 8 bases, there was a span of 16 bases. This CDR3 is 14 amino acids long.

This clonotype was recorded at least ten times. J is TRBJ2-1 and V is TRBV20-1; D may be TRBD1 (5 bases). Per the germline V gene, CDR1 is DFQATT and CDR2 is SNEGSKA (reference sequence). CDR3 length: 15 residues. Trimming removed 3 bases at V and 2 bases at J, with 14 bases between. This CDR3 reads CSARDTSSPYNEQFF. DNA for the CDR3: TGCAGTGCTAGGGACACCTCATCCCCCTACAATGAGCAGTTCTTC.

In this sample, this clonotype turned up many times. The CDR3 DNA is TGTGCCAGCAGTTTAAAGGGCCTGACTAGCGGGGGGAGAAGTCGCGAGCAGTACTTC. It yields the protein CASSLKGLTSGGRSREQYF. The chain links TRBV12-3 or TRBV12-4 to TRBJ2-7, with 13 bases lining up with TRBD2. The V segment lost 2 bases and the J segment 6 bases; nucleotides outside the gene matches: 16. The CDR3 extends over 19 amino acids.

The chain joins TRBV5-8 to TRBJ1-6, with D possibly being TRBD1 (6 bases). Per germline, CDR1 SGHTS and CDR2 YDEGEE. This CDR3 region has 15 residues. The ends were cut back, 4 bases at V and 11 bases at J, with 19 bases in the middle. CDR3 nucleotide sequence: TGTGCCAGCAGCCAAGGCACCAGGGGTTTCACACCCCTCCACTTT. This sequence encodes CASSQGTRGFTPLHF. Drawing the rest from reference TRBV5-8 and TRBJ1-6, the complete variable domain is EAGVTQSPTHLIKTRGQQATLRCSPISGHTSVYWYQQALGLGLQFLLWYDEGEERNRGNFPPRFSGRQFPNYSSELNVNALELEDSALYLCASSQGTRGFTPLHFGNGTRLTVT.

This clonotype turned up a few times. This chain joins TRBV13 and TRBJ1-6; D not resolved. The CDR3 contains 13 residues. In germline, CDR1 is PRHDT, CDR2 FYEKMQ (reference sequence). Trimming took off 2 bases at V and 13 bases at J, with 12 bases between the two ends. The DNA for the CDR3 is TGTGCCAGCAGCTTACTCGGGAAATCGCCCCTCCACTTT. This encodes CASSLLGKSPLHF. The complete variable domain, with remaining parts taken from reference TRBV13 and TRBJ1-6, reads AAGVIQSPRHLIKEKRETATLKCYPIPRHDTVYWYQQGPGQDPQFLISFYEKMQSDKGSIPDRFSAQQFSDYHSELNMSSLELGDSALYFCASSLLGKSPLHFGNGTRLTVT.

On this clonotype: A read error may account for a junction end that differs from germline. The chain carries TRBV28 and TRBJ2-1; a weak D match, TRBD1 (6 bases). The germline V gene encodes CDR1 MDHEN and CDR2 SYDVKM. The CDR3 length is 16 residues. CDR3 sequence: CTSSSPGRGTYNEQFF. The CDR3 DNA is TGTACCAGCAGTAGTCCCGGCAGGGGCACCTACAATGAGCAGTTCTTC. Combining the CDR3 with reference TRBV28 and TRBJ2-1 gives the whole variable domain DVKVTQSSRYLVKRTGEKVFLECVQDMDHENMFWYRQDPGLGLRLIYFSYDVKMKEKGDIPEGYSVSREKKERFSLILESASTNQTSMYLCTSSSPGRGTYNEQFFGPGTRLTVL.

This clonotype has ten or more counts. One end of the junction varies from germline; a read error may be responsible. V and J are TRBV6-6 and TRBJ2-1, with D uncertain. Germline V lookup: CDR1 MNHNY, CDR2 SVGAGI (reference sequence). This CDR3 spans 18 amino acids. The CDR3 sequence is CASSHSWRWGQSYNEQFF. DNA for the CDR3: TGTGCCAGCAGTCACTCGTGGCGCTGGGGTCAATCCTACAATGAGCAGTTCTTC.

The V gene is TRBV20-1, the J gene TRBJ2-2; 11 bases align to TRBD1. From germline, CDR1 is DFQATT and CDR2 SNEGSKA (reference sequence). CDR3 length: 15 amino acids. CDR3 sequence reads: CRAGQGAYNTGELFF. The CDR3 DNA reads as TGCAGAGCCGGACAGGGGGCTTACAACACCGGGGAGCTGTTTTTT.

There are a few counts of this clonotype. This clone may be a read error of a much larger clone one base away. This chain uses TRBV5-5 with TRBJ2-7, with D possibly being TRBD1 (6 bases). Looked up from germline, CDR1 is SGHKS and CDR2 is YYEKEE (reference sequence). The germline V and J ends were trimmed by 4 bases and 6 bases, with 11 bases remaining between them. The CDR3 extends over 12 amino acids. This CDR3 is CASSRGGSEQYF. The DNA of the CDR3 is TGTGCCAGCAGCCGAGGGGGTTCCGAGCAGTACTTC. The variable domain in full, with the rest retrieved from reference TRBV5-5 and TRBJ2-7, is DAGVTQSPTHLIKTRGQQVTLRCSPISGHKSVSWYQQVLGQGPQFIFQYYEKEERGRGNFPDRFSARQFPNYSSELNVNALLLGDSALYLCASSRGGSEQYFGPGTRLTVT.

This clonotype was seen repeatedly, ten times or more. A read error may produce the germline difference seen at one junction end. V usage is TRBV14 and J usage is TRBJ2-5, with D perhaps matching TRBD1 (6 bases). The CDR3 length is 14 residues. In germline, CDR1 is SGHDN, CDR2 FVKESK. CDR3 residues: CASSLEPGQETQSF. CDR3 coding DNA: TGTGCCAGCAGCCTAGAGCCGGGACAAGAGACCCAGTCCTTC.

This clonotype was detected a few times. The chain joins TRBV12-3 or TRBV12-4 to TRBJ1-1; 12 bases map to TRBD1. V lost 6 bases to trimming and J lost 0 bases; unmatched junction nucleotides: 11. The CDR3 length is 18 residues. Written as DNA, the CDR3 is TGTGCCAGCAGACCCCGGGACAGGGGGCCCACGGTGAACACTGAAGCTTTCTTT. Its translation: CASRPRDRGPTVNTEAFF.

Remarks on this clonotype: One end of the junction is discordant with germline, which a read error may explain. The chain links TRBV2 to TRBJ1-4; the D gene is possibly TRBD1 (6 bases). Germline values: CDR1 SNHLY, CDR2 FYNNEI. The CDR3 spans 12 residues. CDR3 DNA sequence: TGTGCCAGCAGACGGGGACAAGAAAAACTGCTTTTT. This encodes CASRRGQEKLLF.

Regarding this clonotype: With a much larger clone just one base away, this may be a read error. The chain recombines TRBV28 with TRBJ1-4; TRBD1 might be the D (6 bases). The germline CDR1 and CDR2 sequences are MDHEN and SYDVKM. This CDR3 has 17 amino acids. The CDR3 nucleotides read TGTGCCAGCAGTTTATCGACAGGCGGGGGCCTTGGTGAAAAACCGTTTTTT. As protein: CASSLSTGGGLGEKPFF.

This clonotype was observed at least ten times. J is TRBJ2-5 and V is TRBV6-1; 9 nucleotides align to TRBD1. Unmatched junction bases numbered 2, after V lost 1 base and J lost 5 bases. The CDR3 contains 14 residues. CDR1 MNHNS and CDR2 SASEGT come from the germline V gene. CDR3 loop: CASSEEGTGETQYF. CDR3 in DNA: TGTGCCAGCAGTGAAGAAGGGACAGGGGAGACCCAGTACTTC.

This clonotype was counted many times. The rearrangement links TRBV29-1 to TRBJ2-3; D is undetermined. CDR1 and CDR2 from the germline V gene are SQVTM and ANQGSEA. The CDR3 has 12 amino acids. Trimming pared 3 bases from V and 10 bases from J, leaving 14 bases between. The chain's CDR3 is CSVEGQLMSQYF. CDR3 nucleotide sequence: TGCAGCGTTGAGGGCCAGTTGATGTCGCAGTATTTT.

This clonotype was found many times. The chain is built from TRBV28 and TRBJ2-7, with unresolved D. The length of the CDR3 is 11 residues. V lost 6 bases to trimming and J lost 4 bases, with 7 bases between them. In germline, CDR1 is MDHEN, CDR2 SYDVKM. Written as DNA, the CDR3 is TGTGCCAGCAGCTCCACTTACGAGCAGTACTTC. It codes for CASSSTYEQYF.

The V gene is TRBV27, the J gene TRBJ2-5; D perhaps matches TRBD2 (7 bases). Germline V gene lookup returns CDR1 MNHEY and CDR2 SMNVEV (reference sequence). This CDR3 is 15 amino acids long. Trimming removed 4 bases from V and 1 base from J, with 13 bases in between. In DNA, the CDR3 is TGTGCCAGCAGTTCCGGAGGGGGGGGCCAAGAGACCCAGTACTTC. Amino acid sequence: CASSSGGGGQETQYF.

This clonotype was seen many times. Because the CDR3's place on the DNA is in doubt, the DNA is left out and the CDR3 is given as listed by TCRdb. This chain links TRBV12-3 or TRBV12-4 with TRBJ2-3; the table's TRBD1 call for D was not verified on the DNA. Counting both end residues, the CDR3 totals 15 amino acids. CDR3 residues: CASSSSDRGTDTQYF.